This T cell receptor (beta chain) was retrieved from a study of regulatory T cells in long-lasting Graves disease. Regarding time point: newly diagnosed GD, antithyroid drugs for less than 3 months. PBMC RNA served as the TCR library source. Each patient gave approximately 9.2 milliliters of EDTA-anticoagulated peripheral blood. HTBI primers from iRepertoire and Arm-PCR of CDR3 regions yielded the TCR beta libraries. One entry per CDR3 protein, called by TCRdb with MiXCR from the multiplex PCR reads. The sample yields hundreds of thousands of distinct CDR3 sequences, 15% seen once. This clonotype was recorded a few times. The same data also contributed to another study, on T cells in Graves' hyperthyroidism and ophthalmopathy. That work states: Using the HTBI primer set, a first-round RT-PCR was run on the TCR CDR3. Most clonotypes expanded in the thyroid (above 0.001) were also present in blood.

The sequence was collected from a woman in her thirties or forties with Graves disease. The source material was peripheral blood mononuclear cells (PBMCs), sampled at new diagnosis, from a patient treated with antithyroid drugs.

The CDR3 nucleotides are TGTGCCAGCAGTTACGCGACGGGACGTGGGCGGACCCAGTACTTC. Its translation: CASSYATGRGRTQYF. The chain has TRBV6-5 and TRBJ2-5; TRBD1 or TRBD2 may be the D gene (5 bases each). Germline CDR1 and CDR2: MNHEY and SVGAGI. V was clipped by 2 bases and J by 7 bases, with 17 bases between them. This CDR3 contains 15 residues.